The present T cell receptor beta chain was sequenced within a study of blood T cells in healthy people across ages. This clonotype appeared many times. Through a sample-barcoded 5' primer and a J-beta primer mix, a second PCR was run for roughly 6 to 12 cycles. TCRdb processed the 5' RACE reads anew with MiXCR; each CDR3 protein has one entry. The sample holds 750,000 to 1,000,000 distinct CDR3 sequences, about 27% seen once. The same sample was also used in a study of T cells of mothers and their children.

This sequence was found in a woman aged 40 to 50 in good health. Sequencing was done on a sample of blood.

The CDR3 loop reads CASRGATEAFF. In nucleotides, the CDR3 is TGCGCCAGCAGGGGGGCCACTGAAGCTTTCTTT. V usage is TRBV5-1 and J usage is TRBJ1-1; tentatively, D is TRBD1 (6 bases). The CDR3 is 11 residues long. Germline-derived CDR1 and CDR2 are SGHRS and YFSETQ. The germline V and J ends were trimmed by 5 bases and 4 bases, with 6 bases remaining between them.